The T cell receptor beta chain under discussion was sequenced for a study of metastatic and nonmetastatic thyroid tumors. Study summary: The authors compared repertoires across blood and tumor or nodule tissue from malignant and benign thyroid patients.

In its sample, this clone was seen many times. Other DNA variants within this sample encode the same CDR3. All patients were untreated before thyroid surgery. Per the study methods: The distant-metastasis classifier for papillary thyroid cancer was built from CDR3 differences across clinicopathological groups. Using MiXCR, TCRdb reanalyzed the PCR reads. The V and J calls, along with clone size, are taken from TCRdb and not from the paper's own processing. The sample carries more than 35,000 clones, 17% recorded once. V lost 1 base and J 3 bases, leaving 10 bases between the germline ends. Germline loops: CDR1 MGHRA, CDR2 YSYEKL. This CDR3 has 15 residues.

Material for sequencing was blood. This receptor was identified in a male donor with papillary thyroid cancer or a benign thyroid nodule (not recorded which). Some clones in this sample may be carry-over from other donors' samples. The rearrangement uses TRBV4-1 and TRBJ2-1; D not resolved. The CDR3 loop reads CASSQVLGDYNEQFF. As DNA, the CDR3 is TGCGCCAGCAGCCAAGTGCTTGGGGACTACAATGAGCAGTTCTTC.